The present TCR beta chain was sequenced within a study of graft-versus-host responses after intestinal transplantation. Study-level findings and limits: The highest levels of circulating GvH clones went along with early declines in HvG clones after transplant.

In germline, CDR1 is LNHNV, CDR2 YYDKDF (reference sequence). The CDR3 is made up of 16 amino acids. V was pared by 0 bases and J by 4 bases, with 15 bases between. About this clone itself: Its antigen is unidentified.

Sequencing was performed with immunoSEQ multiplex PCR; in TCRdb, only in-frame clones are kept and a portion is missing. This sample has around 130,000 clones, with approximately 94% found just once. The clonotype originates from a human donor who received an intestinal transplant. This specimen consisted of unstimulated CD4+ T cells sorted from spleen or lymph node cells, obtained before intestinal transplant. The chain recombines TRBV15 with TRBJ1-2; D is perhaps TRBD1 (5 bases). CDR3 bases: TGTGCCACCAGCAGAGATCGGGGGAGGTCTGGCTATGGCTACACCTTC. Protein sequence: CATSRDRGRSGYGYTF.